The source of this T cell receptor beta chain is a study of blood T cell repertoires in COVID-19. Study as a whole: There were acute and convalescent COVID-19 samples, and they came from the United States, Italy and Spain. PBMCs, B-cell-depleted T cells, or T cells provided the cDNA or gDNA that made up the material.

As handled by the study authors: From reference gene primer amplification, estimates of nucleated cell counts were derived. Profiling relied on immunoSEQ multiplex PCR, and the TCRdb table lists in-frame clones only, not all of them. That table supplies the V and J calls and clone size; D and trimming were determined from the DNA. This sample has approximately 300,000 clones, with 85% found just once. With V trimmed by 6 bases and J by 1 base, 2 bases remained unmatched. Germline CDR1 and CDR2: MGHRA and YSYEKL. This CDR3 is built from 13 residues. The specimen was peripheral blood. This receptor was taken from a woman aged 50 to 60 with active or convalescent COVID-19. The chain uses TRBV4-1 and TRBJ1-2; 7 bases agree with TRBD1. The CDR3 loop is CASRGTVNYGYTF. The CDR3 DNA reads TGCGCCAGCAGGGGGACAGTTAACTATGGCTACACCTTC.